The 2 T cell receptor beta chains reported below all come from one sample, sequenced in a study of T cells in Graves' hyperthyroidism and ophthalmopathy. Using RNA transcripts as the source, TCR beta CDR3 regions were amplified. RT-PCR in the first round (using the HTBI primer set) targeted the TCR CDR3. A single record per CDR3 protein comes from TCRdb applying MiXCR to the multiplex PCR reads. The sample carries roughly 500,000 distinct CDR3 sequences, less than 25% recorded once. The sample comprised blood. The receptor source for this set is a woman in her 70s with Graves' ophthalmopathy.

This clonotype was detected many times. V and J are TRBV15 and TRBJ1-1, with TRBD1 matching 7 bases. Germline V gene data show CDR1 as LNHNV and CDR2 as YYDKDF (reference sequence). This CDR3 comprises 14 residues. Trimming at V came to 4 bases and at J to 6 bases, leaving 8 bases not matched to a gene. CDR3 coding DNA: TGTGCCACCAGCACTCGGACAGGCCGCGCTGAAGCTTTCTTT. Residues: CATSTRTGRAEAFF.

The chain joins TRBV24-1 to TRBJ1-1, with D uncertain. V lost 0 bases, J lost 5 bases, and 21 bases lay in between. Germline CDR1 KGHDR, CDR2 SFDVKD. The CDR3 loop spans 18 amino acids. The DNA of the CDR3 is TGTGCCACCAGTGATTTGTGGCGGCCTAGCCTACCGCCGACTGAAGCTTTCTTT. Its protein is CATSDLWRPSLPPTEAFF.